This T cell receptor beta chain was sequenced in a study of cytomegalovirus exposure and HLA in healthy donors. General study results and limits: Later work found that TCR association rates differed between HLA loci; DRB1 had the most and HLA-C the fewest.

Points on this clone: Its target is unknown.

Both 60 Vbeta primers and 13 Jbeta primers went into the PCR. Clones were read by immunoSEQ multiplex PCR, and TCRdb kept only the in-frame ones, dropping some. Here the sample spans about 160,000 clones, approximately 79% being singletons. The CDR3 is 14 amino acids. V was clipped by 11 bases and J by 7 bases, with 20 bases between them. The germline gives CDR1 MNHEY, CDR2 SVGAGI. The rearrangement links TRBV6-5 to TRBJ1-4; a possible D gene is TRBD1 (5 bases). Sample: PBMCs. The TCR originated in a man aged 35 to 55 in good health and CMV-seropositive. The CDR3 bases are TGTGCCTGCGGAGAGACCGGACACGGTGAAAAACTGTTTTTT. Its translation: CACGETGHGEKLFF.